Below are 11 T cell receptor beta chains sequenced from a single sample in a study of T cells expressing NK-cell markers. TCRdb reprocessed the 5' RACE reads, with one entry per CDR3 protein and no DNA. This listing includes under 500,000 distinct CDR3 sequences. The sequenced sample was blood T cells: a sorted CD56 or NKG2C T cell subset, CD4+ or CD8+ T cells, or bulk PBMC T cells (not recorded which). These receptors came from a woman aged 18 to 75 in good health.

The chain recombines TRBV12-3 or TRBV12-4 with TRBJ1-1. The CDR3 totals 15 residues. This chain's CDR3 is CASSLGGTVNTEAFF.

The rearrangement uses TRBV12-3 or TRBV12-4 and TRBJ1-5; as DNA is missing, the TRBD1 call by TCRdb cannot be tested. The CDR3 has 14 residues. The CDR3: CASSSGTSNQPQHF.

V gene TRBV28 combines with J gene TRBJ2-1. The CDR3 has 15 amino acids. CDR1 MDHEN and CDR2 SYDVKM come from the germline V gene. CDR3 sequence reads: CASSLRWRGVNEQFF. The entire variable domain, with the rest obtained from reference TRBV28 and TRBJ2-1, is as follows: DVKVTQSSRYLVKRTGEKVFLECVQDMDHENMFWYRQDPGLGLRLIYFSYDVKMKEKGDIPEGYSVSREKKERFSLILESASTNQTSMYLCASSLRWRGVNEQFFGPGTRLTVL.

The rearrangement joins TRBV7-2 to TRBJ2-1; TCRdb lists TRBD1, though no DNA is available to test this call. CDR1 is SGHTA, CDR2 FQGNSA, per germline. This CDR3 spans 12 amino acids. CDR3 sequence reads: CASRAGYNEQFF. Looking up the rest from reference TRBV7-2 and TRBJ2-1 gives the full variable domain: GAGVSQSPSNKVTEKGKDVELRCDPISGHTALYWYRQSLGQGLEFLIYFQGNSAPDKSGLPSDRFSAERTGGSVSTLTIQRTQQEDSAVYLCASRAGYNEQFFGPGTRLTVL.

This chain connects TRBV11-1 to TRBJ2-7. CDR3 length: 13 residues. Germline lookup yields CDR1 SGHAT and CDR2 FQDESV (reference sequence). The CDR3 here is CASSLDSRYEQYF.

The chain links TRBV5-6 to TRBJ2-1; TCRdb picks TRBD2, but there is no DNA to check that call. The CDR3 consists of 16 residues. Looked up from germline, CDR1 is SGHDT and CDR2 is YYEEEE. CDR3 sequence reads: CASSLAASGTYNEQFF.

The genes are TRBV21-1 and TRBJ1-5. TRBV21-1 is given as a pseudogene. The CDR3 is 12 residues long. The CDR3 sequence is CASSRQHQPQHF.

V usage is TRBV29-1 and J usage is TRBJ2-7; without DNA, the TCRdb call of TRBD1 cannot be checked. The length of the CDR3 is 14 residues. Germline lookup yields CDR1 SQVTM and CDR2 ANQGSEA. CDR3 amino acids: CSVDPGTGDYEQYF.

The V call is TRBV20-1, the J call TRBJ2-2. Germline V gene lookup returns CDR1 DFQATT and CDR2 SNEGSKA (reference sequence). CDR3 size: 11 residues. CDR3 residues: CSATRAGELFF.

The chain is built from TRBV7-8 and TRBJ2-7; without DNA, the TCRdb call of TRBD1 cannot be checked. Germline CDR1 is SGHVS and CDR2 is FQNEAQ. This CDR3 has 13 amino acids. This CDR3 reads CASSLRDHVEQYF.

The chain carries TRBV28 and TRBJ1-5. Germline values: CDR1 MDHEN, CDR2 SYDVKM. The CDR3 sequence is 13 residues long. The CDR3 sequence is CASVVLGNQPQHF.